Listed here are 5 T cell receptor beta chains from one sample, sequenced in a study of graft-versus-host responses after intestinal transplantation. The assay was immunoSEQ multiplex PCR, and TCRdb's table has in-frame clones only and misses some. This sample yields under 20,000 clones, of which approximately 38% are seen a single time; roughly 3.6% belongs to the top ten. The plating included about 200,000 irradiated, violet-dye-labeled stimulator cells together with about 200,000 CFSE-labeled responder cells. Sequencing used alloreactive CD8+ T cells from a mixed lymphocyte reaction culture, obtained before intestinal transplant. Subset specified: CFSE-low proliferating T cells sorted from roughly six-day pre-transplant mixed lymphocyte reaction (GvH or HvG direction). The receptors stem from a human patient who received an intestinal transplant.

This clone is judged medium-sized. The V gene is TRBV29-1, the J gene TRBJ1-2; D not certain. CDR1 is SQVTM, CDR2 ANQGSEA, per germline. Trimming stripped 0 bases from V and 6 bases from J, with 5 bases between. The CDR3 totals 11 residues. The CDR3 spells CSVEDRHGYTF. The DNA of the CDR3 is TGCAGCGTTGAAGATAGACATGGCTACACCTTC.

The V and J genes are TRBV5-7 and TRBJ1-2, with D possibly TRBD1 on 5 matching bases. TRBV5-7 is an open reading frame, and its role is uncertain. The CDR3 sequence is 14 residues long. V lost 4 bases, J lost 10 bases, and 20 bases lay in between. In DNA, the CDR3 is TGTGCCAGCAGCCAAGGACAATATTTGTGTGCCTACACCTTC. Translation: CASSQGQYLCAYTF.

The chain employs TRBV2 and TRBJ2-5; 8 nucleotides align to TRBD2. CDR1 is SNHLY and CDR2 is FYNNEI in the germline V gene. After removal of 5 bases from V and 5 bases from J, the junction contained 19 bases not matched to a gene. The CDR3 length is 18 residues. Written as DNA, the CDR3 is TGTGCCAGCAGTACGAATCCTTATGGACGGGAGGGTTGGGAGACCCAGTACTTC. Translating it yields CASSTNPYGREGWETQYF.

CDR3 nucleotide sequence: TGTGCCAGCAGTGGACTAGCGGGAGAGCAAGAGACCCAGTACTTC. Translated, it gives CASSGLAGEQETQYF. The chain recombines TRBV6-1 with TRBJ2-5, with 12 nucleotides matching TRBD2. This CDR3 is built from 15 residues. The germline V gene encodes CDR1 MNHNS and CDR2 SASEGT. V lost 4 bases to trimming and J lost 2 bases; unmatched junction nucleotides: 2.

The J gene is TRBJ2-3, the V gene TRBV10-1; 7 nucleotides line up with TRBD1. CDR3 length: 14 amino acids. Trimming took 6 bases from V and 3 from J; bases not matched to a gene: 6. CDR1 WNHNN and CDR2 SYGVQD come from the germline V gene (reference sequence). The CDR3 reads CASSTGTETDTQYF. CDR3 DNA: TGCGCCAGCAGCACCGGGACAGAGACAGATACGCAGTATTTT.